This T cell receptor (beta chain) was sequenced in a study of PD-L1 blockade in urothelial cancer. About the research overall: Patients began atezolizumab, 1,200 mg intravenously every 3 weeks, in 2014. Male sex and bladder-origin urothelial cancer were recorded for about 85% of the roughly 30 patients. Study-wide results and limits: Tumor-associated clones in the blood of durable-benefit patients grew more at 3 weeks.

Time point denoted: pretreatment peripheral blood. Peripheral blood mononuclear cells were collected from every patient before and during treatment, yielding between 1 and 8 samples per patient. About this clone itself: Antigen unknown.

The data were produced by immunoSEQ multiplex PCR, yet TCRdb's version contains in-frame clones alone and is incomplete. The repertoire consists of roughly 100,000 clones, with about 90% occurring once and the leading ten covering about 1%. The V gene's germline CDR1 is SGHRS and CDR2 YFSETQ. The CDR3 covers 15 residues. The V and J ends lost 7 bases and 1 base, in that order; junction bases with no gene match: 9. The material sequenced was PBMCs, taken around atezolizumab (anti-PD-L1) treatment. This clonotype was obtained from a woman at least 80 years old with urothelial cancer. The gene calls are TRBV5-1 and TRBJ1-2; 8 positions match TRBD1. The CDR3 reads CASGPTGADNYGYTF. The CDR3 DNA is TGCGCCAGCGGTCCGACAGGGGCGGATAACTATGGCTACACCTTC.